This record looks at one TCR beta chain sequence and its context. The data were taken from a study of blood T cells in healthy people across ages. V lost 6 bases to trimming and J lost 12 bases; unmatched junction nucleotides: 12. The CDR3 is 13 residues long. Next came a second PCR, run for about 6 to 11 cycles, which used a sample-barcoded 5' primer along with a J-beta primer mix. Via MiXCR, TCRdb re-called the 5' RACE reads, giving one row per CDR3 protein. The data hold around 780,000 distinct CDR3 sequences, with approximately 60% observed a single time. V gene TRBV12-3 or TRBV12-4 combines with J gene TRBJ1-1; 8 nucleotides match TRBD1. The TCR originated in a middle-aged man in good health. Sequencing was carried out using blood. Written as DNA, the CDR3 is TGTGCCAGCAGCCAAACCGGACAGGGACGGCCTTTCTTT. Translated, it gives CASSQTGQGRPFF.